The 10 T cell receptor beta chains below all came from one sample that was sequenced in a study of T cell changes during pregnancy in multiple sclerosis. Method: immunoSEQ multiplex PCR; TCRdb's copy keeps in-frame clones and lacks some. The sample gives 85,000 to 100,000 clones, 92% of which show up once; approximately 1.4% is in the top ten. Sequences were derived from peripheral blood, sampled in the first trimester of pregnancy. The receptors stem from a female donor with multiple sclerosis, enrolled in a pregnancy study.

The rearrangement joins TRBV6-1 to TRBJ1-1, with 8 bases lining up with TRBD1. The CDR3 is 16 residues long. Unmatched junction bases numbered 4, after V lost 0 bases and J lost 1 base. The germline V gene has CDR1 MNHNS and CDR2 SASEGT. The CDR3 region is CASSEAWTGWNTEAFF. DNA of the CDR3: TGTGCCAGCAGTGAAGCGTGGACAGGGTGGAACACTGAAGCTTTCTTT.

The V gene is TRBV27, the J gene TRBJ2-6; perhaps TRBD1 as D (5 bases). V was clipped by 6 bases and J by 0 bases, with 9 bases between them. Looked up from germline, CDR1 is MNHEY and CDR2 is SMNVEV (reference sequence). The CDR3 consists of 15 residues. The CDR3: CASSSTGSGANVLTF. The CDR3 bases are TGTGCCAGCAGCTCCACAGGCTCTGGGGCCAACGTCCTGACTTTC.

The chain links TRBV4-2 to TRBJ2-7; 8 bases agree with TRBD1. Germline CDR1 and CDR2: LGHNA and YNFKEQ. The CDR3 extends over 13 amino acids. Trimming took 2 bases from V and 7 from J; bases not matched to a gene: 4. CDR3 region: CASSQNRGDEQYF. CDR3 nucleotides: TGTGCCAGCAGCCAAAACAGGGGGGATGAGCAGTACTTC.

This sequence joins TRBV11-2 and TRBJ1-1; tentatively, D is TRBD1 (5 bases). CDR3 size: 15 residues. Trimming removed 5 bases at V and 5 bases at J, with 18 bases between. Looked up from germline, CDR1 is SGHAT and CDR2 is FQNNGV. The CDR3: CASSPRWGVITEAFF. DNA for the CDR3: TGTGCCAGCAGCCCCCGATGGGGGGTCATAACTGAAGCTTTCTTT.

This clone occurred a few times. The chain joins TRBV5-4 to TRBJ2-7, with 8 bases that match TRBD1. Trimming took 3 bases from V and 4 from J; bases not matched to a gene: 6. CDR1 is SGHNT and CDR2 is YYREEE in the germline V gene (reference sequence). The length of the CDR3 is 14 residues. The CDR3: CASSSGQGRYEQYF. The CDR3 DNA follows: TGTGCCAGCAGCTCAGGACAGGGTCGGTACGAGCAGTACTTC.

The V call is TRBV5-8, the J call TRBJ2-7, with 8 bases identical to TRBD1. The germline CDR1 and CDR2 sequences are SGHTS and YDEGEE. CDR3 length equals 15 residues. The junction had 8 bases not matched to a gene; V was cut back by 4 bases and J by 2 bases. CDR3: CASSHLETGAYEQYF. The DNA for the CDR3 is TGTGCCAGCAGCCATTTAGAGACAGGGGCCTACGAGCAGTACTTC.

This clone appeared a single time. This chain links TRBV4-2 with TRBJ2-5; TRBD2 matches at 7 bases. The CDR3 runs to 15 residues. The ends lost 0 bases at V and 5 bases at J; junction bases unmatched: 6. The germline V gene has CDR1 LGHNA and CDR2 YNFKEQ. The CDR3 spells CASSQDGGREETQYF. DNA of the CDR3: TGTGCCAGCAGCCAAGATGGGGGGAGGGAGGAGACCCAGTACTTC.

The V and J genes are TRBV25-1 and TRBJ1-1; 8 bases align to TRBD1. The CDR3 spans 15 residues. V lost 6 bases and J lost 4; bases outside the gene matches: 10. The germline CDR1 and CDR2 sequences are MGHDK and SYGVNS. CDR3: CASRGPGGAGTEAFF. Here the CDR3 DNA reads TGTGCCAGCAGGGGACCAGGGGGCGCGGGCACTGAAGCTTTCTTT.

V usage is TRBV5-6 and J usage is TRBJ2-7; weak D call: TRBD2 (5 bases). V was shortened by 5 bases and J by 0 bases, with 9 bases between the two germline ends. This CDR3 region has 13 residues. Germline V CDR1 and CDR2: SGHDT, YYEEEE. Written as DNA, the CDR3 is TGTGCCAGCAGGCGAGGACTCTCCTACGAGCAGTACTTC. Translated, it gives CASRRGLSYEQYF.

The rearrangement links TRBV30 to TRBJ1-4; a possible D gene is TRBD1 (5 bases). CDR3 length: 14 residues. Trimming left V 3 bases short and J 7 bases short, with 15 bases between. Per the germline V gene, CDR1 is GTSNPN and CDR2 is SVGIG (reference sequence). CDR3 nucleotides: TGTGCCTGGAGGCCCGGACAACCGGGTGAAAAACTGTTTTTT. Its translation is CAWRPGQPGEKLFF.